The sequence of this T cell receptor (beta chain) was determined in a study of early T cells in non-severe SARS-CoV-2 infection. The overall study: The study sequenced bulk RNA from unsorted whole blood, with chains unpaired.

Study-level findings and limits: Anti-spike CD8 responses were favored by VDJdb matching, which missed private and CD4 specificities.

A remark on this clonotype: Its target is not known.

The CDR3 is 13 residues long. Germline lookup yields CDR1 MNHNS and CDR2 SASEGT. V lost 8 bases, J lost 3 bases, and 4 bases stayed unmatched. The TCR library protocol was used to attach unique molecular identifiers. These identifiers were attached to individual cDNA molecules. Via MiXCR, TCRdb re-called the 5' RACE reads, giving one row per CDR3 protein. The sample comprises roughly 93,000 distinct CDR3 sequences, around 15% of which are singletons, and 0.45% to 0.75% rests with the top ten. Source material: whole blood. The TCR originated in an adult who was a healthcare worker with PCR-confirmed SARS-CoV-2 infection or an uninfected control (not recorded which). The chain links TRBV6-1 to TRBJ1-2, with 9 nucleotides matching TRBD1. The CDR3, as DNA: TGTGCCAGCTTGGACAGGGGAGACTATGGCTACACCTTC. The encoded protein is CASLDRGDYGYTF.